The clone carrying this T cell receptor (beta chain) was detected only a few times. TCRdb reprocessed the RT-PCR reads via MiXCR and lists one record per CDR3 protein. There are roughly 540,000 distinct CDR3 sequences in the sample; approximately 20% occur only once, and about 2.8% lies in the top ten. Trimming left V 0 bases short and J 7 bases short, with 16 bases between. The germline V gene encodes CDR1 GTSNPN and CDR2 SVGIG (reference sequence). The CDR3 has 15 residues. The entry originates in a study of response to subunit inactivated influenza vaccine. The same data also went into a second study, on T cells expressing NK-cell markers. Turning to that study: 5'RACE template switching built TCR beta cDNA with unique molecular identifiers. Seropositivity for HCMV was found in seven of the eight sequenced donors, with one seronegative. Dominant NKG2C+ clonotypes were found to form roughly 1.0-7.0% of CD8+ T cells in over 5 donors.

Sequences were derived from CD4+ T cells sorted from PBMCs, sampled approximately 12 days after vaccination. V usage is TRBV30 and J usage is TRBJ1-5; possibly TRBD1 for D (5 bases). This clonotype originated in a man between 50 and 59 years old who received an inactivated influenza vaccine. CDR3 DNA: TGTGCCTGGAGTGTACCAGGGTGGATGGGGCAGCCCCAGCATTTT. Translation: CAWSVPGWMGQPQHF.